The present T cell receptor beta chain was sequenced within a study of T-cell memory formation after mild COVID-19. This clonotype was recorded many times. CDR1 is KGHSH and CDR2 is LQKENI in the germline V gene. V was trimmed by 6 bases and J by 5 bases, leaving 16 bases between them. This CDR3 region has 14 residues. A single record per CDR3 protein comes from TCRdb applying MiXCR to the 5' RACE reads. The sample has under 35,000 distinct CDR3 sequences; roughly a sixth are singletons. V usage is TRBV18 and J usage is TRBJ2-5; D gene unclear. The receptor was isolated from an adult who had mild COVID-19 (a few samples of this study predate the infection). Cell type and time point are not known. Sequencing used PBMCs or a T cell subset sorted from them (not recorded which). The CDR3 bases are TGTGCCAGCTCTCCCCGACGGGCGTCCGAGACCCAGTACTTC. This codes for CASSPRRASETQYF. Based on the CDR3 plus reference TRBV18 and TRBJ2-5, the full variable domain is NAGVMQNPRHLVRRRGQEARLRCSPMKGHSHVYWYRQLPEEGLKFMVYLQKENIIDESGMPKERFSAEFPKEGPSILRIQQVVRGDSAAYFCASSPRRASETQYFGPGTRLLVL.